A single sample gave rise to the 30 T cell receptor beta chains below, sequenced in a study of blood T cell repertoires in COVID-19. Sequencing used immunoSEQ multiplex PCR; TCRdb keeps in-frame clones, though not all of them. The table lists some 120,000 clones, about 80% of them singletons. The sample was peripheral blood. These receptor sequences come from a man between 40 and 49 years old with active or convalescent COVID-19.

In its sample, this clone was seen once. V is TRBV6-5 and J is TRBJ1-4; TRBD1 aligns across 8 bases. The germline V gene encodes CDR1 MNHEY and CDR2 SVGAGI. V lost 1 base and J lost 7; bases outside the gene matches: 5. The CDR3 length is 15 residues. Here the CDR3 reads CASSYWSTGVEKLFF. CDR3 coding DNA: TGTGCCAGCAGTTACTGGTCGACAGGGGTTGAAAAACTGTTTTTT.

V usage is TRBV7-9 and J usage is TRBJ1-1, with 8 bases fitting TRBD1. V was pared by 5 bases and J by 5 bases, with 13 bases of the junction left unmatched. The CDR3 is 16 amino acids. CDR1 is SEHNR, CDR2 FQNEAQ, per germline (reference sequence). CDR3 bases: TGTGCCAGCAGCCCTTTAGGGGACAGGTCAGGGACTGAAGCTTTCTTT. Translation: CASSPLGDRSGTEAFF.

This chain links TRBV4-2 with TRBJ2-1; 9 nucleotides align to TRBD2. Germline V CDR1 and CDR2: LGHNA, YNFKEQ. V was pared by 0 bases and J by 12 bases, with 12 bases of the junction left unmatched. The CDR3 extends over 16 amino acids. CDR3 residues: CASSQDSSGGPKGQFF. The CDR3 DNA reads TGTGCCAGCAGCCAAGACAGTAGCGGGGGCCCGAAGGGGCAGTTCTTC.

V gene TRBV10-3 combines with J gene TRBJ1-2, with 9 bases fitting TRBD1. From germline, CDR1 is ENHRY and CDR2 SYGVKD. The CDR3 loop spans 14 amino acids. Trimming cost V 5 bases and J 3 bases; bases outside gene matches: 4. Here the CDR3 reads CAISRGQGDYGYTF. CDR3 DNA sequence: TGTGCCATCAGTCGGGGACAGGGTGACTATGGCTACACCTTC.

The J gene is TRBJ1-2, the V gene TRBV19, with a tentative D call TRBD1 (5 bases). The CDR3 consists of 14 residues. Trimming removed 9 bases at V and 6 bases at J, with 20 bases between. From germline, CDR1 is LNHDA and CDR2 SQIVND (reference sequence). The CDR3 protein is CASNYFGGTDGYTF. The CDR3 nucleotides read TGTGCCAGCAATTACTTTGGGGGGACGGATGGCTACACCTTC.

The chain combines TRBV6-2 or TRBV6-3 with TRBJ1-6, with D perhaps TRBD1 (5 bases). The V gene's germline CDR1 is MNHEY and CDR2 SVGEGT. V dropped 4 bases and J dropped 2 bases, with 18 bases sitting between them. There are 18 residues in the CDR3. CDR3 residues: CASSSRIGGGTYNSPLHF. CDR3 nucleotide sequence: TGTGCCAGCAGTTCTAGGATCGGGGGAGGCACCTATAATTCACCCCTCCACTTT.

The chain has TRBV5-1 and TRBJ1-1, with 9 bases lining up with TRBD1. Germline-derived CDR1 and CDR2 are SGHRS and YFSETQ. V shed 3 bases and J 1 base; nucleotides not matched to a gene: 4. This CDR3 contains 15 residues. CDR3 sequence: CASSSGQGKNTEAFF. CDR3 nucleotide sequence: TGCGCCAGCAGCTCCGGACAGGGGAAGAACACTGAAGCTTTCTTT.

The chain employs TRBV6-6 and TRBJ2-1; 11 nucleotides align to TRBD2. CDR3 length: 15 amino acids. V gave up 0 bases and J gave up 6 bases; unmatched junction bases: 1. Germline-derived CDR1 and CDR2 are MNHNY and SVGAGI (reference sequence). The CDR3, as DNA: TGTGCCAGCAGTTACTCGACTAGCGGGGTCAATGAGCAGTTCTTC. Translation gives CASSYSTSGVNEQFF.

Only a few counts were recorded for this clone. In nucleotides, the CDR3 is TGTGCTAGTGGCCCAGGGGGCGCGGGCCAGCCCCAGCATTTT. Protein sequence: CASGPGGAGQPQHF. This chain uses TRBV12-5 with TRBJ1-5; 8 positions match TRBD1. Germline-derived CDR1 and CDR2 are LGHNT and FRNRAP. The CDR3 has 14 amino acids. With V trimmed by 6 bases and J by 7 bases, 8 bases remained unmatched.

V gene TRBV2 combines with J gene TRBJ2-2; the match to TRBD1 covers 12 bases. V trimming: 7 bases; J trimming: 2 bases; junction bases outside the gene matches: 5. This CDR3 has 16 amino acids. In germline, CDR1 is SNHLY, CDR2 FYNNEI. CDR3 residues: CASTGTGGLNTGELFF. CDR3 nucleotide sequence: TGTGCCAGCACAGGGACAGGGGGCCTCAACACCGGGGAGCTGTTTTTT. Full variable domain (remainder filled in from reference TRBV2 and TRBJ2-2): EPEVTQTPSHQVTQMGQEVILRCVPISNHLYFYWYRQILGQKVEFLVSFYNNEISEKSEIFDDQFSVERPDGSNFTLKIRSTKLEDSAMYFCASTGTGGLNTGELFFGEGSRLTVL.

V is TRBV9 and J is TRBJ1-1; TRBD1 matches at 8 bases. The CDR3 spans 15 residues. Germline CDR1 reads SGDLS; CDR2 reads YYNGEE. The junction had 7 bases not matched to a gene; V was cut back by 4 bases and J by 2 bases. CDR3 coding DNA: TGTGCCAGCAGCCACACAGGGGGAACTAACACTGAAGCTTTCTTT. It specifies CASSHTGGTNTEAFF.

This chain uses TRBV15 with TRBJ1-2; 7 bases match TRBD1. The CDR3 covers 18 residues. CDR1 is LNHNV, CDR2 YYDKDF, per germline (reference sequence). V gave up 3 bases and J gave up 6 bases; unmatched junction bases: 19. The CDR3 loop reads CATSSPTSQRGTVDGYTF. CDR3 bases: TGTGCCACCAGCAGCCCTACTAGCCAAAGGGGGACAGTTGATGGCTACACCTTC.

The chain carries TRBV5-1 and TRBJ2-3, with 7 bases that match TRBD2. The CDR3 is made up of 15 amino acids. Germline CDR1 is SGHRS and CDR2 is YFSETQ. The V gene end was trimmed by 0 bases and the J gene end by 5 bases; junction bases not matched to a gene: 6. The CDR3 nucleotides read TGCGCCAGCAGCTTGGGAGGGAGGGCCGTAGATACGCAGTATTTT. This sequence encodes CASSLGGRAVDTQYF.

The rearrangement links TRBV23-1 to TRBJ2-5, with D maybe TRBD2 (6 bases). TRBV23-1 is placed among ORFs of uncertain function. The CDR3 is 15 amino acids. Deletions cut 0 bases from V and 5 bases from J, with 13 bases between. This chain's CDR3 is CASSQSGKGRETQYF. The DNA of the CDR3 is TGCGCCAGCAGTCAATCCGGTAAGGGGAGGGAGACCCAGTACTTC.

The V gene is TRBV30, the J gene TRBJ1-1; D gene ambiguous. Germline CDR1 is GTSNPN and CDR2 is SVGIG (reference sequence). This CDR3 comprises 12 residues. V lost 3 bases and J lost 7, with 12 bases in between. CDR3 region: CAWRDLAGEAFF. The CDR3 DNA sequence: TGTGCCTGGAGGGACCTAGCGGGTGAAGCTTTCTTT.

The chain joins TRBV2 to TRBJ1-6, with TRBD1 matching 10 bases. Trimming removed 6 bases from V and 7 bases from J; junction bases left unmatched: 6. This CDR3 comprises 15 residues. Germline V gene lookup returns CDR1 SNHLY and CDR2 FYNNEI. The CDR3 region is CASRLGTGVNSPLHF. Here the CDR3 DNA reads TGTGCCAGCAGGCTCGGGACAGGGGTAAATTCACCCCTCCACTTT. Based on the CDR3 plus reference TRBV2 and TRBJ1-6, the full variable domain is EPEVTQTPSHQVTQMGQEVILRCVPISNHLYFYWYRQILGQKVEFLVSFYNNEISEKSEIFDDQFSVERPDGSNFTLKIRSTKLEDSAMYFCASRLGTGVNSPLHFGNGTRLTVT.

This clone was observed a handful of times. This chain uses TRBV27 with TRBJ2-5, with D unclear. The CDR3 sequence is 15 residues long. The V gene's germline CDR1 is MNHEY and CDR2 SMNVEV (reference sequence). Trimming removed 2 bases at V and 4 bases at J, with 14 bases between. CDR3 sequence (DNA): TGTGCCAGCAGTTTAGGTTTCTCGATCGGAGAGACCCAGTACTTC. Protein sequence: CASSLGFSIGETQYF.

CDR3: CASSVGQGPTDTQYF. CDR3 bases: TGTGCCAGCAGCGTGGGACAGGGGCCGACAGATACGCAGTATTTT. The gene calls are TRBV11-3 and TRBJ2-3, with 10 bases matching TRBD1. The CDR3 is 15 amino acids. Trimming took 5 bases from V and 3 from J; bases not matched to a gene: 5. In germline, CDR1 is SGHNT, CDR2 YENEEA.

The chain is built from TRBV29-1 and TRBJ2-5; the match to TRBD2 covers 8 bases. After removal of 0 bases from V and 5 bases from J, the junction contained 11 bases not matched to a gene. CDR1 is SQVTM, CDR2 ANQGSEA, per germline. This CDR3 spans 16 amino acids. CDR3: CSVEEGTGGLTETQYF. The CDR3, as DNA: TGCAGCGTTGAAGAGGGTACGGGGGGGCTAACGGAGACCCAGTACTTC.

The CDR3: CASSQDRAGGIEVTDTQYF. The CDR3 bases are TGTGCCAGCAGCCAAGACAGGGCGGGGGGGATAGAGGTCACAGATACGCAGTATTTT. This rearrangement joins TRBV4-2 to TRBJ2-3; 9 positions agree with TRBD2. The CDR3 has 19 residues. Looked up from germline, CDR1 is LGHNA and CDR2 is YNFKEQ. V gave up 0 bases and J gave up 2 bases; unmatched junction bases: 12.

This chain links TRBV10-3 with TRBJ2-1; 15 bases align to TRBD2. Germline assignment: CDR1 ENHRY and CDR2 SYGVKD. The CDR3 consists of 15 residues. The V and J ends lost 5 bases and 13 bases, in that order; junction bases with no gene match: 9. DNA of the CDR3: TGTGCCATCAGTTTCCCCCAGGGACTAGCGGGAGGCCAGTTCTTC. Encoded protein: CAISFPQGLAGGQFF.

J is TRBJ2-1 and V is TRBV27, with D perhaps TRBD2 (6 bases). There are 15 residues in the CDR3. V gave up 6 bases and J gave up 15 bases, with 27 bases separating them. Looked up from germline, CDR1 is MNHEY and CDR2 is SMNVEV (reference sequence). CDR3 region: CASRSLRDWTAQMFF. CDR3 DNA: TGTGCCAGCAGATCGCTCCGGGACTGGACCGCACAAATGTTCTTC.

The rearrangement joins TRBV19 to TRBJ2-7, with D maybe TRBD2 (6 bases). Germline CDR1 reads LNHDA; CDR2 reads SQIVND (reference sequence). Deletions cut 10 bases from V and 0 bases from J, with 16 bases between. The CDR3 is 14 amino acids. The CDR3 DNA follows: TGTGCCACCGGGGACTCGGTGACCTCCTACGAGCAGTACTTC. It encodes CATGDSVTSYEQYF.

This chain joins TRBV19 and TRBJ1-2; D might be TRBD1 (5 bases). The germline V gene has CDR1 LNHDA and CDR2 SQIVND (reference sequence). V was cut by 7 bases and J by 4 bases, with 13 bases left in between. This CDR3 has 13 residues. CDR3 sequence reads: CASTTQALYGYTF. The CDR3 DNA reads TGTGCCAGTACCACACAGGCGCTCTATGGCTACACCTTC.

This sequence joins TRBV5-1 and TRBJ2-1; D is undetermined. The CDR3 totals 15 residues. Germline V gene sequence: CDR1 SGHRS, CDR2 YFSETQ. V was cut by 5 bases and J by 0 bases, with 12 bases left in between. This chain's CDR3 is CASRPVESSYNEQFF. In DNA form, the CDR3 reads TGCGCCAGCAGGCCGGTTGAGTCCTCCTACAATGAGCAGTTCTTC.

This chain links TRBV4-2 with TRBJ1-4, with a tentative D call TRBD1 (6 bases). The CDR3 sequence is 15 residues long. Germline assignment: CDR1 LGHNA and CDR2 YNFKEQ. The ends were cut back, 0 bases at V and 6 bases at J, with 11 bases in the middle. CDR3 in DNA: TGTGCCAGCAGCCAAGAGGGGGCCAATGATGAAAAACTGTTTTTT. It encodes CASSQEGANDEKLFF.

This chain joins TRBV30 and TRBJ2-1, with 13 nucleotides matching TRBD2. The germline V gene has CDR1 GTSNPN and CDR2 SVGIG (reference sequence). V dropped 3 bases and J dropped 14; count of bases not matched to a gene: 7. The CDR3 covers 13 residues. Written as DNA, the CDR3 is TGTGCCTGGAGGGGACTAGCGGGATTTGGAGAGTTCTTC. Protein product: CAWRGLAGFGEFF.

The sample holds one count of this clone. The chain links TRBV12-3 or TRBV12-4 to TRBJ1-1; a weak D match, TRBD1 (6 bases). The CDR3 has 13 residues. V was shortened by 7 bases and J by 1 base, with 10 bases between the two germline ends. CDR3 nucleotide sequence: TGTGCCAGCACTGCGACAGGGAACACTGAAGCTTTCTTT. Protein: CASTATGNTEAFF.

This clone showed up just once. The rearrangement uses TRBV19 and TRBJ2-7; TRBD2 matches 9 bases. Germline V lookup: CDR1 LNHDA, CDR2 SQIVND (reference sequence). The CDR3 extends over 14 amino acids. The V gene end was trimmed by 5 bases and the J gene end by 3 bases; junction bases not matched to a gene: 5. CDR3 amino acids: CASSVAGVSYEQYF. The CDR3 region has the DNA TGTGCCAGTAGTGTAGCGGGAGTGAGCTACGAGCAGTACTTC.

This chain connects TRBV5-4 to TRBJ2-3, with 12 nucleotides matching TRBD2. Germline-derived CDR1 and CDR2 are SGHNT and YYREEE (reference sequence). This CDR3 is 16 amino acids long. V was pared by 4 bases and J by 2 bases, with 5 bases of the junction left unmatched. The CDR3 bases are TGTGCCAGCAGCACCGGACTAGCGGGGTACACAGATACGCAGTATTTT. It translates to CASSTGLAGYTDTQYF.